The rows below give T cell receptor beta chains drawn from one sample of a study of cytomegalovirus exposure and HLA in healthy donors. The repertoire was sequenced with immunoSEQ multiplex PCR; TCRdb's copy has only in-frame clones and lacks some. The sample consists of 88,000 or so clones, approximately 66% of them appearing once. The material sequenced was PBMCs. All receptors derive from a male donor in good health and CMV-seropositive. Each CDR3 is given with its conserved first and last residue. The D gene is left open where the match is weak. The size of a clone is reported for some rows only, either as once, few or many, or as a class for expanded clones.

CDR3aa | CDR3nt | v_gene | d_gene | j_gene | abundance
CASSLGGAGGSYNEQFF | TGTGCCAGCAGCTTAGGAGGGGCGGGAGGTTCCTACAATGAGCAGTTCTTC | TRBV11-2 | TRBD2 | TRBJ2-1 | NA
CASSYPGLPYEQYF | TGTGCCAGCAGTTACCCGGGACTACCCTACGAGCAGTACTTC | TRBV6-5 | TRBD2 | TRBJ2-7 | NA
CASSRTGRGDYGYTF | TGTGCCAGCTCAAGGACAGGCCGGGGTGACTATGGCTACACCTTC | TRBV18 | TRBD1 | TRBJ1-2 | few
CASSQGGLARAGELFF | TGTGCCAGCAGCCAAGGGGGACTAGCGAGGGCCGGGGAGCTGTTTTTT | TRBV14 | TRBD2 | TRBJ2-2 | NA
CASSPLGTGLETQYF | TGTGCCAGCTCACCCCTTGGGACAGGGCTAGAGACCCAGTACTTC | TRBV18 | TRBD1 | TRBJ2-5 | NA
CASSSSPGTGKFSYEQYF | TGTGCCAGCAGCTCCAGTCCCGGGACAGGAAAATTCTCCTACGAGCAGTACTTC | TRBV7-9 | TRBD1 | TRBJ2-7 | NA
CASSFWGRSAGDEQYF | TGTGCCAGCAGCTTCTGGGGGAGGTCTGCGGGGGACGAGCAGTACTTC | TRBV7-8 | TRBD2 | TRBJ2-7 | NA
CASSQAGLRNEKLFF | TGTGCCAGCAGCCAAGCTGGGCTTAGGAATGAAAAACTGTTTTTT | TRBV14 | NA | TRBJ1-4 | few
CALSGTTNEQFF | TGCGCCCTTAGCGGGACGACAAATGAGCAGTTCTTC | TRBV23-1 | TRBD2 | TRBJ2-1 | NA
CASSQKGAYEQYF | TGTGCCAGCAGCCAGAAAGGGGCCTACGAGCAGTACTTC | TRBV14 | NA | TRBJ2-7 | few
CASSFGQGPYEQYF | TGTGCCAGCAGCTTCGGACAGGGTCCCTACGAGCAGTACTTC | TRBV11-3 | TRBD1 | TRBJ2-7 | NA
CAGQGGTSYEQYF | TGTGCCGGACAGGGCGGGACCTCCTACGAGCAGTACTTC | TRBV30 | TRBD1 | TRBJ2-7 | NA
CASSSGQGLTPEFF | TGTGCCAGCAGTTCGGGACAGGGGTTAACCCCGGAGTTCTTC | TRBV27 | TRBD1 | TRBJ2-1 | NA
CASSYSRGGYEQYF | TGTGCCAGCAGTTACTCGAGAGGGGGCTACGAGCAGTACTTC | TRBV6-5 | NA | TRBJ2-7 | NA
CASSTAGDSPYEQYF | TGTGCCAGCAGTACAGCTGGGGACAGTCCCTACGAGCAGTACTTC | TRBV25-1 | TRBD1 | TRBJ2-7 | NA
CASSLGGSPTYEQYF | TGTGCCAGCAGCCTGGGAGGGAGCCCCACCTACGAGCAGTACTTC | TRBV6-5 | TRBD2 | TRBJ2-7 | NA
CASSVRVNQPQHF | TGTGCCAGCAGTGTCCGGGTCAATCAGCCCCAGCATTTT | TRBV6-1 | NA | TRBJ1-5 | NA
CASSMDRVGEQYF | TGTGCCAGCAGCATGGACAGGGTAGGGGAGCAGTACTTC | TRBV7-2 | TRBD1 | TRBJ2-7 | NA
CASSQESGVSSYNSPLHF | TGCGCCAGCAGCCAAGAATCGGGGGTGAGCTCCTATAATTCACCCCTCCACTTT | TRBV4-1 | NA | TRBJ1-6 | NA
CASSQLDREETQYF | TGTGCCAGCAGCCAACTTGACAGGGAAGAGACCCAGTACTTC | TRBV14 | TRBD1 | TRBJ2-5 | NA
CATSRGGRDNEQFF | TGTGCCACCAGCAGAGGTGGGAGGGACAATGAGCAGTTCTTC | TRBV15 | TRBD2 | TRBJ2-1 | NA
CASSPRQGARRFVTEAFF | TGTGCCAGCAGCCCGCGACAGGGGGCGAGGCGGTTTGTAACTGAAGCTTTCTTT | TRBV14 | TRBD1 | TRBJ1-1 | NA
CASSYGGNQPQHF | TGTGCCAGCAGTTACGGGGGGAATCAGCCCCAGCATTTT | TRBV6-5 | NA | TRBJ1-5 | NA
CASSVTGPYGYTF | TGCGCCAGCTCTGTGACAGGCCCCTATGGCTACACCTTC | TRBV5-1 | NA | TRBJ1-2 | few
CASSQVTPNTEAFF | TGCGCCAGCAGCCAGGTCACACCGAACACTGAAGCTTTCTTT | TRBV4-1 | NA | TRBJ1-1 | NA
CASSDPTANTEAFF | TGTGCCAGCAGCGACCCAACAGCGAACACTGAAGCTTTCTTT | TRBV28 | NA | TRBJ1-1 | NA
CASSRDRGLYEQYF | TGTGCCAGCAGCCGCGACAGGGGGCTCTACGAGCAGTACTTC | TRBV11-2 | TRBD1 | TRBJ2-7 | NA
CASSPLYQETQYF | TGTGCCAGCAGTCCATTGTACCAAGAGACCCAGTACTTC | TRBV27 | NA | TRBJ2-5 | few
CASSLRQGSFQTQYF | TGTGCCAGCAGCCTACGACAGGGGAGCTTTCAGACCCAGTACTTC | TRBV13 | TRBD1 | TRBJ2-5 | few
CASSQLWAVSSYEQYF | TGCGCCAGCAGCCAACTTTGGGCAGTAAGCTCCTACGAGCAGTACTTC | TRBV4-1 | NA | TRBJ2-7 | NA
CASSLSMRGRGEQYF | TGTGCCAGCAGTTTATCGATGAGGGGGCGAGGCGAGCAGTACTTC | TRBV27 | TRBD1 | TRBJ2-7 | once
CASSSQGQDYNSPLHF | TGTGCCAGCAGCTCACAGGGACAGGACTATAATTCACCCCTCCACTTT | TRBV9 | TRBD1 | TRBJ1-6 | NA
CASSFGGTYGYTF | TGTGCCAGCAGCTTCGGGGGGACCTATGGCTACACCTTC | TRBV7-3 | NA | TRBJ1-2 | NA
CASSSRLAGATGELFF | TGTGCCAGCAGCTCTCGACTAGCGGGGGCCACCGGGGAGCTGTTTTTT | TRBV11-2 | TRBD2 | TRBJ2-2 | NA
CASSYSRAVQETQYF | TGTGCCAGCAGTTACTCGAGGGCGGTACAAGAGACCCAGTACTTC | TRBV6-5 | NA | TRBJ2-5 | few
CASRTGTSYEQYF | TGTGCCAGCAGAACCGGGACTAGCTACGAGCAGTACTTC | TRBV2 | TRBD2 | TRBJ2-7 | NA
CASSSGGTLNTGELFF | TGTGCCAGCAGCTCTGGGGGGACTTTGAACACCGGGGAGCTGTTTTTT | TRBV7-8 | NA | TRBJ2-2 | NA
CASSHRVFGNEQFF | TGTGCCAGCAGCCACAGGGTGTTTGGCAATGAGCAGTTCTTC | TRBV14 | NA | TRBJ2-1 | NA
CASSSWQASPREQYF | TGTGCCAGCAGTTCATGGCAGGCGTCACCCCGGGAGCAGTACTTC | TRBV27 | NA | TRBJ2-7 | NA
CASGRGGQGNEQYF | TGTGCCAGCGGCCGCGGGGGCCAAGGGAACGAGCAGTACTTC | TRBV6-1 | NA | TRBJ2-7 | few
CASSARQGLLPDYEQYF | TGTGCCAGCAGTGCTAGACAGGGCCTCTTACCCGACTACGAGCAGTACTTC | TRBV6-1 | TRBD1 | TRBJ2-7 | NA